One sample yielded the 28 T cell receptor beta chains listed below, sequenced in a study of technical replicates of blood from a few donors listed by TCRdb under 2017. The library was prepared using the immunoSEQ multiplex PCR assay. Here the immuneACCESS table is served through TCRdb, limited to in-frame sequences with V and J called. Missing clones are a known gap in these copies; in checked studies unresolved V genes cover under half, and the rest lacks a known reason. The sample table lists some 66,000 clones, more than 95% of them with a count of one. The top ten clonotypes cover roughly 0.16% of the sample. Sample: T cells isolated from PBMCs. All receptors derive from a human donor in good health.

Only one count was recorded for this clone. CDR3 residues: CAWKDNLDPMNTGELFF. CDR3 bases: TGTGCCTGGAAGGACAACCTAGACCCAATGAACACCGGGGAGCTGTTTTTT. This chain connects TRBV30 to TRBJ2-2; D is possibly TRBD1 (5 bases). The CDR3 consists of 17 residues. The germline V and J ends were trimmed by 4 bases and 1 base, with 19 bases remaining between them. In germline, CDR1 is GTSNPN, CDR2 SVGIG (reference sequence).

CDR3 DNA sequence: TGTGCCAGCAGCTTAGGTCCTAAGGGGGTAGGCTACGAGCAGTACTTC. This translates into CASSLGPKGVGYEQYF. The rearrangement joins TRBV7-6 to TRBJ2-7; the D gene is possibly TRBD1 (6 bases). Germline CDR1 reads SGHVS; CDR2 reads FNYEAQ. The CDR3 spans 16 residues. The germline V and J ends were trimmed by 1 base and 3 bases, with 16 bases remaining between them.

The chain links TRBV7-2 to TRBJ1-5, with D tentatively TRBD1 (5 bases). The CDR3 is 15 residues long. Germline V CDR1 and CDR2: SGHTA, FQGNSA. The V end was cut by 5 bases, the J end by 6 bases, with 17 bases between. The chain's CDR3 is CASSRSPGNGQPQHF. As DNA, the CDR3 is TGTGCCAGCAGCCGATCCCCAGGGAACGGTCAGCCCCAGCATTTT.

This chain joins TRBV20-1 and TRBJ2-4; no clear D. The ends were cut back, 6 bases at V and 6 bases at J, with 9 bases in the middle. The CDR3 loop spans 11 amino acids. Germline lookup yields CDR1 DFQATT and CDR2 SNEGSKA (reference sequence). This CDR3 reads CSASLRNIQYF. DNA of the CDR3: TGCAGTGCGAGCCTTAGAAACATTCAGTACTTC.

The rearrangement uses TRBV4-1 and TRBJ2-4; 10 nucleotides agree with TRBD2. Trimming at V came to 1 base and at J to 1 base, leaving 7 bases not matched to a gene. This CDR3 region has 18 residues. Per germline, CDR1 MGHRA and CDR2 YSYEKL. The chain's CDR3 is CASSQASLAGVAKNIQYF. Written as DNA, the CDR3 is TGCGCCAGCAGCCAAGCGAGTCTAGCGGGAGTGGCCAAAAACATTCAGTACTTC.

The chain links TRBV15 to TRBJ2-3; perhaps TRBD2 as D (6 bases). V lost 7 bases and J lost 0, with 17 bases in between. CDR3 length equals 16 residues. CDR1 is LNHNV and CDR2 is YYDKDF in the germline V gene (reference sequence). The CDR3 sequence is CATIPGRTPSTDTQYF. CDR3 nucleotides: TGTGCCACCATCCCGGGGAGGACGCCTAGCACAGATACGCAGTATTTT.

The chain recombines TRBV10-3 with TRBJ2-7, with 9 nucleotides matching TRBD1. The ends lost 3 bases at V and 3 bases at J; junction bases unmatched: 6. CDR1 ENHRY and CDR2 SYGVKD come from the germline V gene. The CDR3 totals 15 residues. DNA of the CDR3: TGTGCCATCAGTGACCCCGGGACAGGGATCTACGAGCAGTACTTC. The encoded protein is CAISDPGTGIYEQYF.

This CDR3 reads CASSTDQTGIEQFF. The CDR3 bases are TGTGCCAGCAGCACTGACCAGACGGGTATTGAGCAGTTCTTC. The rearrangement joins TRBV7-9 to TRBJ2-1; no firm D call. This CDR3 comprises 14 residues. Germline lookup yields CDR1 SEHNR and CDR2 FQNEAQ (reference sequence). Trimming removed 5 bases at V and 9 bases at J, with 17 bases between.

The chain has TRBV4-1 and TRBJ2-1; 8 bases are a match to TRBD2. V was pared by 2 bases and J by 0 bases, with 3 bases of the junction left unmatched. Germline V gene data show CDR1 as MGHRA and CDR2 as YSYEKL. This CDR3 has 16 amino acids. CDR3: CASSQSGTSSYNEQFF. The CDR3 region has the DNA TGCGCCAGCAGCCAATCAGGGACTAGCTCCTACAATGAGCAGTTCTTC.

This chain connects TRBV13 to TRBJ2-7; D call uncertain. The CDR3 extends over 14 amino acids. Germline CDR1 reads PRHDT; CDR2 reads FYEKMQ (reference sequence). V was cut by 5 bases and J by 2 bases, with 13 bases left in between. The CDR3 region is CASSTRLAPYEQYF. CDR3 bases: TGTGCCAGCAGCACCCGATTGGCCCCCTACGAGCAGTACTTC.

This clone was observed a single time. CDR3 residues: CASSSSGTGEGWEYGYTF. The CDR3 DNA is TGTGCCAGCAGTTCCTCCGGGACAGGGGAGGGATGGGAATATGGCTACACCTTC. The rearrangement joins TRBV28 to TRBJ1-2; 10 positions agree with TRBD1. CDR3 length: 18 residues. J gave up 5 bases and V 4 bases, and 16 bases lay outside the gene matches. Germline lookup yields CDR1 MDHEN and CDR2 SYDVKM.

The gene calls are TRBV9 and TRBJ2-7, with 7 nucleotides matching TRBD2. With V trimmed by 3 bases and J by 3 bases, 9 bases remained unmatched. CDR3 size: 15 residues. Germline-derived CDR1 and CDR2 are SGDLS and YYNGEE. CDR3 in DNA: TGTGCCAGCAGCGCAAGACTAGCTACCTTCTACGAGCAGTACTTC. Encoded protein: CASSARLATFYEQYF.

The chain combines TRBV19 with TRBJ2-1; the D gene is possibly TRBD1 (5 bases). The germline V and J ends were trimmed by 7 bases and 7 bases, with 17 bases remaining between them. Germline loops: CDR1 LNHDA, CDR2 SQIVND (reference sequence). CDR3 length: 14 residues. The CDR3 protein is CASTPGLNVNEQFF. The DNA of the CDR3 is TGTGCCAGTACCCCAGGGTTGAATGTAAATGAGCAGTTCTTC.

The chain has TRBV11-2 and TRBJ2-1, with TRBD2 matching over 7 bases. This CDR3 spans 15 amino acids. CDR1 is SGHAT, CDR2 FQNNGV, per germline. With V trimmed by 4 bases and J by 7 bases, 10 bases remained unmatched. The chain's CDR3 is CASSSFTGRRNEQFF. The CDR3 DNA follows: TGTGCCAGCAGCTCTTTTACCGGGAGGAGGAATGAGCAGTTCTTC.

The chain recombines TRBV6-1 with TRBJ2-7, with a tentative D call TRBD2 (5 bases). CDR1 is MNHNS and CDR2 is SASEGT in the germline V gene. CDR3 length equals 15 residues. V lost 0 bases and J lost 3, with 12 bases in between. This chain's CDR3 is CASSEAGGPYYEQYF. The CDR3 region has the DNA TGTGCCAGCAGTGAAGCCGGCGGGCCTTACTACGAGCAGTACTTC.

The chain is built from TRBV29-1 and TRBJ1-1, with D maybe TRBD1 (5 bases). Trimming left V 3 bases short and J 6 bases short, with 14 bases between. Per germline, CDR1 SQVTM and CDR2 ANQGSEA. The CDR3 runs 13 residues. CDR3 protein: CSVDQGGRAEAFF. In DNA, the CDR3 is TGCAGCGTTGATCAGGGAGGGAGGGCTGAAGCTTTCTTT.

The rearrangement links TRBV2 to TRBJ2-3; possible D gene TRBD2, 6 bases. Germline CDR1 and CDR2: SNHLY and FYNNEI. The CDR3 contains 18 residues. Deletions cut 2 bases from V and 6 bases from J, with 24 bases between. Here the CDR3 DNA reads TGTGCCAGCAGTGAACAAAAGGAGGGCGTGGGAGTAAGGGATACGCAGTATTTT. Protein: CASSEQKEGVGVRDTQYF.

The CDR3 DNA follows: TGCGCCAGCAGCCAACCGGGACAACCGAAAGCCGAGGGTGGCTACACCTTC. This sequence encodes CASSQPGQPKAEGGYTF. The chain employs TRBV4-1 and TRBJ1-2; TRBD1 is a possible D gene (6 bases). This CDR3 spans 17 amino acids. Per germline, CDR1 MGHRA and CDR2 YSYEKL. With 2 bases removed from V and 7 bases from J, the gap between germline ends came to 23 bases.

CDR3 nucleotide sequence: TGTGCCAGCAGCTTCAGGGGAAGCATGAACACTGAAGCTTTCTTT. It encodes CASSFRGSMNTEAFF. This chain joins TRBV5-8 and TRBJ1-1; D perhaps matches TRBD1 (6 bases). Trimming removed 2 bases at V and 0 bases at J, with 11 bases between. The germline gives CDR1 SGHTS, CDR2 YDEGEE. CDR3 length equals 15 residues.

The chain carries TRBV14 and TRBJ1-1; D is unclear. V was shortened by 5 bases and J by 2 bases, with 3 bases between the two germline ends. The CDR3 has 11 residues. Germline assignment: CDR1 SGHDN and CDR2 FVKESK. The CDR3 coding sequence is TGTGCCAGCAGCTCTAACACTGAAGCTTTCTTT. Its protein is CASSSNTEAFF.

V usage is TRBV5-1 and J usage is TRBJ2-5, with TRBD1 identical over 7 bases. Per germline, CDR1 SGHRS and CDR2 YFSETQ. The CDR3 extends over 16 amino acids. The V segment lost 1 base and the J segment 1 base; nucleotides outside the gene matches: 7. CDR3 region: CASSLSTRQGQETQYF. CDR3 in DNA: TGCGCCAGCAGCTTGAGCACCCGACAGGGCCAAGAGACCCAGTACTTC.

The CDR3 DNA reads as TGTGCCAGCAGTGATCTGGGGGCAGGGGATTTTATGGGCTACACCTTC. This sequence encodes CASSDLGAGDFMGYTF. This sequence joins TRBV25-1 and TRBJ1-2, with D possibly matching TRBD1 (6 bases). CDR1 is MGHDK, CDR2 SYGVNS, per germline. The CDR3 length is 16 residues. V was clipped by 3 bases and J by 8 bases, with 22 bases between them.

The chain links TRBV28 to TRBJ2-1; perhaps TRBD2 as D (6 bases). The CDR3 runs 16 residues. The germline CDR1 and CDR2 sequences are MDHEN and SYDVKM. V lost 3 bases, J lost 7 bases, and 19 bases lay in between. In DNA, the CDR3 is TGTGCCAGCAGTTTTTATGGGACTCTAAGGACGAATGAGCAGTTCTTC. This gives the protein CASSFYGTLRTNEQFF.

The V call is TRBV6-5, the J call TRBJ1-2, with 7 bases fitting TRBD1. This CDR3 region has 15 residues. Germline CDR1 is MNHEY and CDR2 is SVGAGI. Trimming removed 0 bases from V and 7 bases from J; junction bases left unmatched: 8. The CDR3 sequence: CASSYSAGGKGGYTF. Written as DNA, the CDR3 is TGTGCCAGCAGTTACTCGGCAGGGGGGAAGGGTGGCTACACCTTC.

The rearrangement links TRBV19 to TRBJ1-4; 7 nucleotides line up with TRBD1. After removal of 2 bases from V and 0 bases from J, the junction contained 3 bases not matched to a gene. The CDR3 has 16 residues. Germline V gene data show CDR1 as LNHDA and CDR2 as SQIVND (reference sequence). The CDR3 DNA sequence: TGTGCCAGTAGTATAAGGGACAGACCAACTAATGAAAAACTGTTTTTT. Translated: CASSIRDRPTNEKLFF.

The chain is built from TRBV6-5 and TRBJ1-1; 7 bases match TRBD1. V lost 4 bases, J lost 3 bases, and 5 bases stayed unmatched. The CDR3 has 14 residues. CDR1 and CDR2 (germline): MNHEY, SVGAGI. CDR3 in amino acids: CASSLKGADTEAFF. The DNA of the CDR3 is TGTGCCAGCAGTTTAAAGGGGGCTGACACTGAAGCTTTCTTT.

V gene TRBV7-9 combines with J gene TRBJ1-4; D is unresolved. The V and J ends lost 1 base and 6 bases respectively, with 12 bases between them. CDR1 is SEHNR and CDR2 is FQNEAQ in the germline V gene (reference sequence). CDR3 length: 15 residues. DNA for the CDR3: TGTGCCAGCAGCTTAGAGCCCCGCCGGGATGAAAAACTGTTTTTT. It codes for CASSLEPRRDEKLFF.

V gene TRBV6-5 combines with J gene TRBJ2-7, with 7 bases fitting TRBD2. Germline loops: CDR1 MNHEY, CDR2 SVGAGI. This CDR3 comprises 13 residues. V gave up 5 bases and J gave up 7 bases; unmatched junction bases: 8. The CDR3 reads CASSNALGGEQYF. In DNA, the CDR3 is TGTGCCAGCAGTAATGCTTTGGGGGGGGAGCAGTACTTC.